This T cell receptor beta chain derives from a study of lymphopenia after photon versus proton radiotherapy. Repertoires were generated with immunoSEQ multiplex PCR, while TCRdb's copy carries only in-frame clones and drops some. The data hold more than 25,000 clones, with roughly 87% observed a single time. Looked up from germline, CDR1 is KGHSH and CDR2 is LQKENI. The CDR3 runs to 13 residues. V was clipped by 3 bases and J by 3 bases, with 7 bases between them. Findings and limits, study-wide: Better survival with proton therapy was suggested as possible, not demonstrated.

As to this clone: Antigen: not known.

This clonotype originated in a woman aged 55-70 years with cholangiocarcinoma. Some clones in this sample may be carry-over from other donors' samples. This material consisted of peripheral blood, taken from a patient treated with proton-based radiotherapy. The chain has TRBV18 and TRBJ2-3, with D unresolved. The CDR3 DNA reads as TGTGCCAGCTCACCGGTGGGTACAGATACGCAGTATTTT. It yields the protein CASSPVGTDTQYF.